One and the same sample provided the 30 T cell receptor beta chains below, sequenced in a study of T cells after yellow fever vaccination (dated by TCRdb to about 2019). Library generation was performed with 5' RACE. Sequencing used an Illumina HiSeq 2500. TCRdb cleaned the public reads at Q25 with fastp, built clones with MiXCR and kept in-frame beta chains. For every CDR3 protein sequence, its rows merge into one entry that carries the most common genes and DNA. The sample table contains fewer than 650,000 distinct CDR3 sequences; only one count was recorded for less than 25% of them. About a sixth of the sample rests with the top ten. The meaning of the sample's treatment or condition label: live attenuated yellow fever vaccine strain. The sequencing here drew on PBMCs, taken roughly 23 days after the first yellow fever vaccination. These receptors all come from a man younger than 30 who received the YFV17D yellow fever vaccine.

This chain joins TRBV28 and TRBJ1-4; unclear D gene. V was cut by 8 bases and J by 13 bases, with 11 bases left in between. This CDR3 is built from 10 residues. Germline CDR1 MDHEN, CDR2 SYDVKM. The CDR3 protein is CASGGRRLFF. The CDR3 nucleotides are TGTGCCAGCGGCGGCAGGCGACTGTTTTTT.

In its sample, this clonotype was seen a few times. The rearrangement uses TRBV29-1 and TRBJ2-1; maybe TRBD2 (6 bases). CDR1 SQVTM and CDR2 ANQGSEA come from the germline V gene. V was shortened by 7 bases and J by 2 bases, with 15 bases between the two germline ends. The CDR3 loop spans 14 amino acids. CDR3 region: CSATGTSPYNEQFF. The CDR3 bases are TGCAGCGCCACCGGGACTTCTCCCTACAATGAGCAGTTCTTC.

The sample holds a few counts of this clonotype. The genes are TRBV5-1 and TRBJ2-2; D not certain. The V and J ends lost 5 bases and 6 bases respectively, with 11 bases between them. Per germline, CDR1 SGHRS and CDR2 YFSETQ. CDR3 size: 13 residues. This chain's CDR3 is CASSVENSGELFF. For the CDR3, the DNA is TGCGCCAGCAGTGTGGAAAACTCCGGGGAGCTGTTTTTT. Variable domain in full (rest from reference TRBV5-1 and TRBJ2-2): KAGVTQTPRYLIKTRGQQVTLSCSPISGHRSVSWYQQTPGQGLQFLFEYFSETQRNKGNFPGRFSGRQFSNSRSEMNVSTLELGDSALYLCASSVENSGELFFGEGSRLTVL.

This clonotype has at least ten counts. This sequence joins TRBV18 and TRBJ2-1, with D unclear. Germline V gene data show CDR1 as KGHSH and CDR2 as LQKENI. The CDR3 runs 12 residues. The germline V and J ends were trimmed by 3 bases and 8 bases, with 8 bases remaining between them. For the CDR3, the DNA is TGTGCCAGCTCACCCAGTGGGGATGAGCAGTTCTTC. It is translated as CASSPSGDEQFF.

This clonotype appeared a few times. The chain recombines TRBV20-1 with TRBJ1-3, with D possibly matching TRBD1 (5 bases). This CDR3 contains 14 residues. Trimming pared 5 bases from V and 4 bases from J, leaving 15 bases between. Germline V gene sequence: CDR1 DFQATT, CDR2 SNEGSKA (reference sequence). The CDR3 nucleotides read TGCAGTGCTGTCACAGGTCCGCGCGGAAACACCATATATTTT. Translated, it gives CSAVTGPRGNTIYF.

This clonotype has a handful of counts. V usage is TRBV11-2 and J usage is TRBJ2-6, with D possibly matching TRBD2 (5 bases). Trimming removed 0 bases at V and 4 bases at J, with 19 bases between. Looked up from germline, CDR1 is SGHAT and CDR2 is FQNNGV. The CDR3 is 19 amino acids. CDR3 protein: CASSLDVFGSLFGANVLTF. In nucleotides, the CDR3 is TGTGCCAGCAGCTTAGACGTTTTTGGGAGTCTCTTCGGGGCCAACGTCCTGACTTTC.

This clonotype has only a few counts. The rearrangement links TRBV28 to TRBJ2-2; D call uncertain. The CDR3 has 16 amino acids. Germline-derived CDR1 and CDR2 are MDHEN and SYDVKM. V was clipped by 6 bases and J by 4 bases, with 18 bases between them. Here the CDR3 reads CASRYLMPEGTGELFF. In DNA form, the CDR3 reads TGTGCCAGCAGGTACTTGATGCCTGAAGGCACCGGGGAGCTGTTTTTT.

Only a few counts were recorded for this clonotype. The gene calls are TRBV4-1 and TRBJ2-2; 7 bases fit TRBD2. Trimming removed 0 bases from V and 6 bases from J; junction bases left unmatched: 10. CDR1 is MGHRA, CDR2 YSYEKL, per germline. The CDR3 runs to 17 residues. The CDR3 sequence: CASSQESLSAGAGELFF. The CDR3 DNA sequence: TGCGCCAGCAGCCAAGAAAGTCTGTCCGCGGGAGCCGGGGAGCTGTTTTTT.

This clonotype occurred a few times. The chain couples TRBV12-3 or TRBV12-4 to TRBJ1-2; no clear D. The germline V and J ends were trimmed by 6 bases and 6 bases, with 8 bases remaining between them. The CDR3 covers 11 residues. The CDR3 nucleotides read TGTGCCAGCAGAAATAAGGATGGCTACACCTTC. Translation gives CASRNKDGYTF.

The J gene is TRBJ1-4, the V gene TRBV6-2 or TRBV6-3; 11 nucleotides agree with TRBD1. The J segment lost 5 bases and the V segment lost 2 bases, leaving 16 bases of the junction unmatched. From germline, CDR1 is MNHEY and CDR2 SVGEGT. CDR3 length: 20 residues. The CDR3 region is CASSYRHRRTGGDENEKLFF. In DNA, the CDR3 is TGTGCCAGCAGTTACCGTCACCGTAGGACAGGGGGCGACGAAAATGAAAAACTGTTTTTT.

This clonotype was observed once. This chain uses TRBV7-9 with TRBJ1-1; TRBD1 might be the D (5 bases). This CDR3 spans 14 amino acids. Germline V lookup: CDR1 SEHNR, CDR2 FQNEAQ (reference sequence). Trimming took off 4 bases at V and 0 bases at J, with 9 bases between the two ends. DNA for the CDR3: TGTGCCAGCAGCTACTGGGGCATGAACACTGAAGCTTTCTTT. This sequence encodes CASSYWGMNTEAFF.

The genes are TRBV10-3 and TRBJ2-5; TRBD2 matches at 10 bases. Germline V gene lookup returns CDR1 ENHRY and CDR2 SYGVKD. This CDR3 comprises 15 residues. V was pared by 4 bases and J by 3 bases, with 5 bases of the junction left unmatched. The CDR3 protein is CAISGASGGEETQYF. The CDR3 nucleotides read TGTGCCATCAGTGGGGCTAGCGGGGGAGAAGAGACCCAGTACTTC.

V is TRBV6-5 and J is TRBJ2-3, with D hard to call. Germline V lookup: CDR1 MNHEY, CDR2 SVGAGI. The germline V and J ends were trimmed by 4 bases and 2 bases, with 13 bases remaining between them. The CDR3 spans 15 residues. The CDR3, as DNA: TGTGCCAGCAGTTCCCGAAGGGCCATCACAGATACGCAGTATTTT. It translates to CASSSRRAITDTQYF.

This CDR3 is CASSLGSGKAYEQYF. CDR3 bases: TGTGCCAGCAGCTTAGGGAGCGGGAAAGCCTACGAGCAGTACTTC. The genes are TRBV7-3 and TRBJ2-7, with 7 nucleotides matching TRBD2. J lost 2 bases, V lost 2 bases, and 6 bases had no gene match. Germline loops: CDR1 SGHTA, CDR2 FQGTGA. The CDR3 length is 15 residues.

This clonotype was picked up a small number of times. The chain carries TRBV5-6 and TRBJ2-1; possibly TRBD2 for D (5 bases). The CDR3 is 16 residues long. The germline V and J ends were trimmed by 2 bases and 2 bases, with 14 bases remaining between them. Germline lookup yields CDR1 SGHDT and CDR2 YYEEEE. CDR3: CASSFGRGSTYNEQFF. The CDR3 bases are TGTGCCAGCAGCTTCGGTCGGGGAAGCACCTACAATGAGCAGTTCTTC.

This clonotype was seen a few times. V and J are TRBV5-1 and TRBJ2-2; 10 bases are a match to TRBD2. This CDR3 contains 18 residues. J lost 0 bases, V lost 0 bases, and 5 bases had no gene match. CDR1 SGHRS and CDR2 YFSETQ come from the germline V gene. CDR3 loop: CASSLALAGATNTGELFF. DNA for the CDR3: TGCGCCAGCAGCTTGGCCCTAGCGGGGGCCACGAACACCGGGGAGCTGTTTTTT.

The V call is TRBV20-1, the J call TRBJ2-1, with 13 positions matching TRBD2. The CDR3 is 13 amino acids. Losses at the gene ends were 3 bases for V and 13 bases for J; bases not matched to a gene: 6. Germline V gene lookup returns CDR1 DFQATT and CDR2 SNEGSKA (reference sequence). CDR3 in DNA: TGCAGTGCTAGGGGACTAGCGGGGAACGAACAGTTCTTC. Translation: CSARGLAGNEQFF.

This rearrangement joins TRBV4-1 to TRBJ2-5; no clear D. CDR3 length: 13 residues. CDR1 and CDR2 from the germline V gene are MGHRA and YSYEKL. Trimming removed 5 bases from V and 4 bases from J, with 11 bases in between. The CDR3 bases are TGCGCCAGCAGCGCAAGAGTCTTAGAGACCCAGTACTTC. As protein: CASSARVLETQYF.

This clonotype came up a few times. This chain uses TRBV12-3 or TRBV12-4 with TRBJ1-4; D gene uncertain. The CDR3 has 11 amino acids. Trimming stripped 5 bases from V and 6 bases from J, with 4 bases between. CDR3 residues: CASSLHEKLFF. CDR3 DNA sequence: TGTGCCAGCAGTCTCCATGAAAAACTGTTTTTT.

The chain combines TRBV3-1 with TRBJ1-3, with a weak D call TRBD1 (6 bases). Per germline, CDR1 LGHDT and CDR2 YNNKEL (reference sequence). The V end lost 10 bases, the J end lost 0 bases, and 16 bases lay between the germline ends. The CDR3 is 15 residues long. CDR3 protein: CATTSNRDSGNTIYF. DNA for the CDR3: TGTGCCACCACGAGCAACAGGGACTCTGGAAACACCATATATTTT. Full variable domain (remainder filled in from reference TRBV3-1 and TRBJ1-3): DTAVSQTPKYLVTQMGNDKSIKCEQNLGHDTMYWYKQDSKKFLKIMFSYNNKELIINETVPNRFSPKSPDKAHLNLHINSLELGDSAVYFCATTSNRDSGNTIYFGEGSWLTVV.

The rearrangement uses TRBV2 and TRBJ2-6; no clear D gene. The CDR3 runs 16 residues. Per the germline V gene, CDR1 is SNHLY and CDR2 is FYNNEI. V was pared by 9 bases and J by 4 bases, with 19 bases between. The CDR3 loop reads CASSDLGLGGANVLTF. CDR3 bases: TGTGCCAGTTCTGACCTGGGGTTGGGGGGGGCCAACGTCCTGACTTTC.

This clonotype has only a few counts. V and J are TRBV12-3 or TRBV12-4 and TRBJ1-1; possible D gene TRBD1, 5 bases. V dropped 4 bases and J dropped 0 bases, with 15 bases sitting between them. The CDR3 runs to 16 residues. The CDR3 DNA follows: TGTGCCAGCAGTTATTATAGTTGGGGCTTGAACACTGAAGCTTTCTTT. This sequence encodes CASSYYSWGLNTEAFF.

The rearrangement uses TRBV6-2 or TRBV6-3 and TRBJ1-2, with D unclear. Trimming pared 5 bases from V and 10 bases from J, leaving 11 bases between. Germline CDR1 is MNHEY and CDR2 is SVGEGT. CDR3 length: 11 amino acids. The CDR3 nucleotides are TGTGCCAGCAGTAACCGGGCCTACTACACCTTC. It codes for CASSNRAYYTF.

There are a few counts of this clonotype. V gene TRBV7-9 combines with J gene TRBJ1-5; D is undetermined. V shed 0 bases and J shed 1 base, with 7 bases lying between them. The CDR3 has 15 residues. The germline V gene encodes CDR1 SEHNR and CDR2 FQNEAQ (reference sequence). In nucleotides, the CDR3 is TGTGCCAGCAGCTTAGCGGGCCCAAGCAATCAGCCCCAGCATTTT. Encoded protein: CASSLAGPSNQPQHF.

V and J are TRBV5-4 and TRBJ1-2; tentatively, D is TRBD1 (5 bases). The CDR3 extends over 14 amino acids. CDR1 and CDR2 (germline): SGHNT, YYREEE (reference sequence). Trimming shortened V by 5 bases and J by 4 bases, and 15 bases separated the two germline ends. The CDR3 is CASRFLAGPYGYTF. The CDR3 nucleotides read TGTGCCAGCAGGTTCCTGGCAGGGCCCTATGGCTACACCTTC.

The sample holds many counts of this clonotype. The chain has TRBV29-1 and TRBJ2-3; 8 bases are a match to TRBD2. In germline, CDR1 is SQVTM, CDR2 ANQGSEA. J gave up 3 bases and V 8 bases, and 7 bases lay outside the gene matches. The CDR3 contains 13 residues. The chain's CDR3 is CSPTGLATDTQYF. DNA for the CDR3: TGCAGCCCCACAGGACTAGCAACAGATACGCAGTATTTT.

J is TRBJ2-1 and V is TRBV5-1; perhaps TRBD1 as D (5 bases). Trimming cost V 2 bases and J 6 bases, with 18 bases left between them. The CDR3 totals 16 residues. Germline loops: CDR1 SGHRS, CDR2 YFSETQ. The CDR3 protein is CASSLVSGFRINEQFF. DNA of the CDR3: TGCGCCAGCAGCTTAGTGTCAGGGTTTCGTATCAATGAGCAGTTCTTC.

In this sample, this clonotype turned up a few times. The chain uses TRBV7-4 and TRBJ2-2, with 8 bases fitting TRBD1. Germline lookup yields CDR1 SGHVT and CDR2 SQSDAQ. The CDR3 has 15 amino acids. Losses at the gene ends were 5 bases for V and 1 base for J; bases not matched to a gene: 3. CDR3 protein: CASSPQGGNTGELFF. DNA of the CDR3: TGTGCCAGCAGCCCACAGGGGGGGAACACCGGGGAGCTGTTTTTT.

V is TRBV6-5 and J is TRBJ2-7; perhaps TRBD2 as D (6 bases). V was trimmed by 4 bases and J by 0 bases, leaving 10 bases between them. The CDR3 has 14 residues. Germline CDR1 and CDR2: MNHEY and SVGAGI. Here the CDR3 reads CASSWDGSSYEQYV. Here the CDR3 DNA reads TGTGCCAGCAGTTGGGACGGGAGCTCCTACGAGCAGTACGTC.

CDR3 in amino acids: CASNVGLWKSDTQYF. The CDR3 DNA is TGTGCCAGCAATGTCGGGCTGTGGAAATCAGATACGCAGTATTTT. This chain links TRBV6-2 or TRBV6-3 with TRBJ2-3, with D hard to call. With 7 bases removed from V and 4 bases from J, the gap between germline ends came to 18 bases. The CDR3 consists of 15 residues. Germline assignment: CDR1 MNHEY and CDR2 SVGEGT.